What follows are 12 T cell receptor beta chains derived from one specimen sequenced in a study. One entry per CDR3 protein results from TCRdb running MiXCR on the RT-PCR reads. The sample shows more than 550,000 distinct CDR3 sequences, over 12% of them seen only once. Material for sequencing was memory CD4+ T cells from blood. The receptors originated from a female donor in good health, serving as a healthy control.

Details on this clonotype: A read error may explain this, as a much larger clone is one base away. V gene TRBV4-1 combines with J gene TRBJ1-2; a possible D gene is TRBD1 (5 bases). V lost 1 base and J 7 bases, leaving 16 bases between the germline ends. The CDR3 totals 15 residues. Germline V gene sequence: CDR1 MGHRA, CDR2 YSYEKL. The CDR3 reads CASSQGEQVFGGYTF. The DNA of the CDR3 is TGCGCCAGCAGCCAAGGGGAACAGGTGTTCGGTGGCTACACCTTC.

In this sample, this clonotype turned up a few times. This may come from a read error, since a much larger clone is one base off. V and J are TRBV6-2 or TRBV6-3 and TRBJ2-7; D uncertain. The CDR3 is made up of 12 amino acids. Trimming left V 1 base short and J 4 bases short, with 5 bases between. The germline gives CDR1 MNHEY, CDR2 SVGEGT. This CDR3 reads CASSYWGYEQYF. The CDR3 coding sequence is TGTGCCAGCAGTTACTGGGGTTACGAGCAGTACTTC.

Ten or more counts support this clonotype. The chain joins TRBV20-1 to TRBJ1-2; maybe TRBD1 (5 bases). Germline assignment: CDR1 DFQATT and CDR2 SNEGSKA (reference sequence). The CDR3 length is 14 residues. Trimming removed 3 bases at V and 3 bases at J, with 14 bases between. The chain's CDR3 is CSASSSGSDYGYTF. The CDR3 DNA reads TGCAGTGCTAGCTCCTCAGGGAGCGACTATGGCTACACCTTC.

The table lists this clonotype with a few counts. This rearrangement joins TRBV7-8 to TRBJ1-2; no definite D call. The CDR3 consists of 13 residues. Looked up from germline, CDR1 is SGHVS and CDR2 is FQNEAQ. V was pared by 1 base and J by 5 bases, with 8 bases between. CDR3 protein: CASSLGLVYGYTF. The CDR3 DNA reads TGTGCCAGCAGCTTAGGTCTCGTTTATGGCTACACCTTC.

This chain links TRBV6-5 with TRBJ2-1; D possibly uses TRBD1 or TRBD2 (7 bases each). CDR1 is MNHEY, CDR2 SVGAGI, per germline. This CDR3 region has 15 residues. The V gene lost 6 bases and the J gene lost 7 bases, with 19 bases spanning the gap. CDR3 sequence: CASSRGGQGGNEQFF. DNA for the CDR3: TGTGCCAGCAGCCGTGGCGGGCAGGGGGGGAATGAGCAGTTCTTC.

V gene TRBV9 combines with J gene TRBJ2-7; 7 nucleotides line up with TRBD1. V lost 0 bases, J lost 4 bases, and 4 bases stayed unmatched. Looked up from germline, CDR1 is SGDLS and CDR2 is YYNGEE. The CDR3 sequence is 14 residues long. This CDR3 reads CASSVGQGEYEQYF. The CDR3 DNA reads TGTGCCAGCAGCGTAGGGCAGGGGGAGTACGAGCAGTACTTC.

This clonotype came up many times. The V and J genes are TRBV6-5 and TRBJ2-5; D perhaps matches TRBD1 (6 bases). The germline V gene encodes CDR1 MNHEY and CDR2 SVGAGI. V lost 1 base, J lost 4 bases, and 13 bases lay in between. There are 15 residues in the CDR3. CDR3 in DNA: TGTGCCAGCAGTTACTACCGGACAGACCGAGAGACCCAGTACTTC. Its translation: CASSYYRTDRETQYF.

Turning to this clonotype: This may be a read error: a much more frequent sequence differs by one nucleotide. The CDR3 here is CAISEPSGGNTDTQYF. CDR3 coding DNA: TGTGCCATCAGTGAGCCAAGCGGGGGGAACACAGATACGCAGTATTTT. The chain has TRBV10-3 and TRBJ2-3; 9 bases align to TRBD2. Germline V gives CDR1 ENHRY, CDR2 SYGVKD. This CDR3 comprises 16 residues. Losses at the gene ends were 2 bases for V and 2 bases for J; bases not matched to a gene: 5.

The chain employs TRBV5-1 and TRBJ2-7; 7 bases agree with TRBD1. Germline trimming cut 0 bases from V and 0 bases from J; bases unmatched to any gene: 3. The V gene's germline CDR1 is SGHRS and CDR2 YFSETQ. This CDR3 comprises 15 residues. In DNA form, the CDR3 reads TGCGCCAGCAGCTTGGGAACAGGGGACTCCTACGAGCAGTACTTC. It translates to CASSLGTGDSYEQYF.

This clonotype was observed many times. CDR3 protein: CSARVQGEKLFF. The CDR3 region has the DNA TGCAGTGCTAGAGTACAGGGAGAAAAACTGTTTTTT. The chain combines TRBV20-1 with TRBJ1-4; perhaps TRBD1 as D (6 bases). The CDR3 has 12 residues. Germline V gene lookup returns CDR1 DFQATT and CDR2 SNEGSKA (reference sequence). The V end lost 1 base, the J end lost 8 bases, and 8 bases lay between the germline ends.

This clonotype was seen a handful of times. This rearrangement joins TRBV2 to TRBJ2-5, with D maybe TRBD1 (6 bases). The ends were cut back, 9 bases at V and 5 bases at J, with 19 bases in the middle. The CDR3 length is 14 residues. CDR1 is SNHLY, CDR2 FYNNEI, per germline. The CDR3 region has the DNA TGTGCCAGTAAACCGGGGCCAGGGGAGGAGACCCAGTACTTC. Its translation is CASKPGPGEETQYF.

In this sample, this clonotype turned up a few times. This rearrangement joins TRBV5-1 to TRBJ2-6, with a tentative D call TRBD1 (6 bases). Trimming removed 0 bases from V and 4 bases from J, with 11 bases in between. Per germline, CDR1 SGHRS and CDR2 YFSETQ. The CDR3 is 16 residues long. As DNA, the CDR3 is TGCGCCAGCAGCTTGGCCGACAGGTCGGGGGCCAACGTCCTGACTTTC. Protein product: CASSLADRSGANVLTF. Using reference TRBV5-1 and TRBJ2-6 for the parts outside the CDR3, the full variable domain is KAGVTQTPRYLIKTRGQQVTLSCSPISGHRSVSWYQQTPGQGLQFLFEYFSETQRNKGNFPGRFSGRQFSNSRSEMNVSTLELGDSALYLCASSLADRSGANVLTFGAGSRLTVL.